These 26 T cell receptor beta chains were sequenced from one sample in a study of CD8 T cells in ankylosing spondylitis. Findings of the study overall: A TCR beta motif of 7 to 9 highly homologous variants seemed to mark ankylosing spondylitis blood.

TCRdb used MiXCR to reprocess the 5' RACE reads, holding one entry per CDR3 protein. The data hold some 450,000 distinct CDR3 sequences, with 17% observed a single time. Antigens of these TCRs are unknown. Sequencing input: blood, either unsorted or a sorted T cell fraction (not recorded which). Source of these receptors: a male donor with ankylosing spondylitis.

The J gene is TRBJ1-2, the V gene TRBV28; D is uncertain. Germline values: CDR1 MDHEN, CDR2 SYDVKM. Trimming took off 3 bases at V and 7 bases at J, with 18 bases between the two ends. The CDR3 totals 15 residues. The CDR3 is CASSFIQLTITGYTF. The CDR3 DNA sequence: TGTGCCAGCAGTTTTATACAGCTCACTATAACTGGCTACACCTTC.

This clonotype occurred a few times. This chain links TRBV29-1 with TRBJ1-1; tentative D call: TRBD1 (6 bases). The ends were cut back, 6 bases at V and 7 bases at J, with 15 bases in the middle. CDR1 and CDR2 (germline): SQVTM, ANQGSEA. The CDR3 extends over 12 amino acids. The CDR3 sequence is CSVRTAALEAFF. In nucleotides, the CDR3 is TGCAGCGTCCGGACAGCAGCCCTTGAAGCTTTCTTT.

Comment on this clonotype: This CDR3 is missing its conserved last phenylalanine or tryptophan, likely due to a read error. V and J are TRBV9 and TRBJ2-3, with unresolved D. Trimming took 4 bases from V and 4 from J, leaving 16 bases between them. Germline CDR1 reads SGDLS; CDR2 reads YYNGEE. The CDR3 sequence is 15 residues long. The CDR3 DNA reads TGTGCCAGCAGCACCCAACCACCCCCCGCAGATACGCAGTATTCT. It codes for CASSTQPPPADTQYS.

The chain recombines TRBV20-1 with TRBJ1-1, with D unclear. CDR3 length: 13 amino acids. With 6 bases removed from V and 2 bases from J, the gap between germline ends came to 13 bases. CDR1 is DFQATT, CDR2 SNEGSKA, per germline (reference sequence). DNA of the CDR3: TGCAGTGCCGCAATCGACACAAACACTGAAGCTTTCTTT. Its translation is CSAAIDTNTEAFF.

This clonotype showed up many times. Relative to the germline gene, one junction end is altered; a read error may explain this. The rearrangement joins TRBV3-1 to TRBJ1-6, with a tentative D call TRBD1 (5 bases). Germline CDR1 reads LGHDT; CDR2 reads YNNKEL (reference sequence). CDR3 length equals 12 residues. CDR3 sequence (DNA): TGTGCCAGCAGCCAAGATCACGGACACATCAACTTT. This codes for CASSQDHGHINF. The full variable domain, in which reference TRBV3-1 and TRBJ1-6 provide the parts outside the CDR3, is DTAVSQTPKYLVTQMGNDKSIKCEQNLGHDTMYWYKQDSKKFLKIMFSYNNKELIINETVPNRFSPKSPDKAHLNLHINSLELGDSAVYFCASSQDHGHINFGNGTRLTVT.

This clonotype was observed a few times. V usage is TRBV4-2 and J usage is TRBJ1-1; D perhaps matches TRBD1 (6 bases). In germline, CDR1 is LGHNA, CDR2 YNFKEQ. The CDR3 length is 13 residues. The ends were cut back, 6 bases at V and 1 base at J, with 9 bases in the middle. The CDR3 loop reads CASREGGNTEAFF. In DNA, the CDR3 is TGTGCCAGCAGAGAAGGGGGGAACACTGAAGCTTTCTTT.

V is TRBV5-1 and J is TRBJ2-3; 7 nucleotides agree with TRBD2. The CDR3 runs 15 residues. CDR1 and CDR2 (germline): SGHRS, YFSETQ. Trimming took 0 bases from V and 2 from J; bases not matched to a gene: 3. The CDR3 DNA reads as TGCGCCAGCAGCTTGGAAGCGGGGTACACAGATACGCAGTATTTT. Translated: CASSLEAGYTDTQYF.

This clonotype has just a few counts. The rearrangement links TRBV7-2 to TRBJ2-1; a possible D gene is TRBD1 (6 bases). Trimming removed 7 bases from V and 9 bases from J, with 13 bases in between. This CDR3 is built from 12 residues. Germline CDR1 SGHTA, CDR2 FQGNSA. The CDR3 protein is CASTYMGAEQFF. CDR3 DNA: TGTGCCAGCACTTACATGGGGGCTGAGCAGTTCTTC.

Many counts were recorded for this clonotype. CDR3 region: CASIGTDQETQYF. CDR3 DNA: TGCGCCAGCATTGGGACAGACCAAGAGACCCAGTACTTC. The chain is built from TRBV5-1 and TRBJ2-5; 7 bases map to TRBD1. The V gene end was trimmed by 6 bases and the J gene end by 0 bases; junction bases not matched to a gene: 2. This CDR3 is built from 13 residues. CDR1 is SGHRS and CDR2 is YFSETQ in the germline V gene.

The chain combines TRBV4-3 with TRBJ1-4, with D tentatively TRBD1 (6 bases). Trimming removed 2 bases at V and 8 bases at J, with 18 bases between. Germline V gives CDR1 LGHNA, CDR2 YSLEER. The CDR3 is 16 residues long. The CDR3 region has the DNA TGCGCCAGCAGCCAAACGCCGGGGGGCCGAAGGGAAAAACTGTTTTTT. Protein product: CASSQTPGGRREKLFF.

This clonotype was counted a few times. DNA of the CDR3: TGTGCCAGCAGCTTCATGGGCACGGGCACAGATACGCAGTATTTT. It translates to CASSFMGTGTDTQYF. The chain combines TRBV7-2 with TRBJ2-3; no firm D call. Germline CDR1 SGHTA, CDR2 FQGNSA. Trimming shortened V by 3 bases and J by 1 base, and 11 bases separated the two germline ends. This CDR3 contains 15 residues.

The genes are TRBV3-1 and TRBJ2-2, with 8 positions matching TRBD1. Germline-derived CDR1 and CDR2 are LGHDT and YNNKEL (reference sequence). CDR3 length equals 15 residues. Losses at the gene ends were 4 bases for V and 3 bases for J; bases not matched to a gene: 4. In DNA form, the CDR3 reads TGTGCCAGCAGCCCTTGGACAGGGTACACCGGGGAGCTGTTTTTT. Translation: CASSPWTGYTGELFF. Full variable domain (rest looked up from reference TRBV3-1 and TRBJ2-2): DTAVSQTPKYLVTQMGNDKSIKCEQNLGHDTMYWYKQDSKKFLKIMFSYNNKELIINETVPNRFSPKSPDKAHLNLHINSLELGDSAVYFCASSPWTGYTGELFFGEGSRLTVL.

This clonotype was detected ten times or more. The V call is TRBV12-3 or TRBV12-4, the J call TRBJ2-7, with D tentatively TRBD1 or TRBD2 (6 bases each). Trimming took off 7 bases at V and 5 bases at J, with 9 bases between the two ends. The CDR3 is 11 residues long. CDR3 amino acids: CASTGGHEQYF. CDR3 bases: TGTGCCAGCACTGGGGGGCACGAGCAGTACTTC.

There are a few counts of this clonotype. The chain couples TRBV20-1 to TRBJ2-3, with D unresolved. The CDR3 has 14 residues. Trimming took off 5 bases at V and 0 bases at J, with 12 bases between the two ends. Germline CDR1 and CDR2: DFQATT and SNEGSKA (reference sequence). The CDR3 region is CSAGRGRSTDTQYF. CDR3 coding DNA: TGCAGTGCTGGTCGAGGCCGGAGCACAGATACGCAGTATTTT.

V gene TRBV27 combines with J gene TRBJ2-1; 9 positions match TRBD2. Trimming cost V 4 bases and J 9 bases; bases outside gene matches: 7. The CDR3 has 14 amino acids. The germline V gene encodes CDR1 MNHEY and CDR2 SMNVEV (reference sequence). CDR3 in amino acids: CASSSRGGQGEQFF. The DNA of the CDR3 is TGTGCCAGCAGTTCGCGGGGGGGCCAGGGTGAGCAGTTCTTC.

The chain is built from TRBV24-1 and TRBJ2-5; D not resolved. The CDR3 has 16 residues. With 4 bases removed from V and 2 bases from J, the gap between germline ends came to 16 bases. In germline, CDR1 is KGHDR, CDR2 SFDVKD. The CDR3 nucleotides are TGTGCCACCAGTGAACCTGGACCTATGATACAAGAGACCCAGTACTTC. Residues: CATSEPGPMIQETQYF.

DNA of the CDR3: TGTGCCACCAGCCCCCGCGGGCGGGGAGGGTCTAAGCTTACTAGCGGGAAATTCTACAATGAGCAGTTCTTC. Translation: CATSPRGRGGSKLTSGKFYNEQFF. The rearrangement uses TRBV15 and TRBJ2-1; 10 bases align to TRBD2. Trimming at V came to 5 bases and at J to 3 bases, leaving 31 bases not matched to a gene. The CDR3 spans 24 residues. The germline V gene has CDR1 LNHNV and CDR2 YYDKDF (reference sequence).

This clonotype has a count of ten or more. V gene TRBV10-3 combines with J gene TRBJ2-1; 10 nucleotides line up with TRBD2. The germline V gene has CDR1 ENHRY and CDR2 SYGVKD. J gave up 5 bases and V 3 bases, and 7 bases lay outside the gene matches. The CDR3 loop spans 16 amino acids. The CDR3 nucleotides are TGTGCCATCAGTGAAAGTACTAGCGGGATCGACAATGAGCAGTTCTTC. It yields the protein CAISESTSGIDNEQFF.

Only a few counts were recorded for this clonotype. This chain links TRBV5-6 with TRBJ2-1; TRBD2 matches 8 bases. The V gene end was trimmed by 4 bases and the J gene end by 7 bases; junction bases not matched to a gene: 13. The germline gives CDR1 SGHDT, CDR2 YYEEEE. The length of the CDR3 is 16 residues. This CDR3 is CASSKEPGGPWNEQFF. In nucleotides, the CDR3 is TGTGCCAGCAGCAAGGAGCCGGGAGGGCCTTGGAATGAGCAGTTCTTC. The full variable domain, its missing parts supplied by reference TRBV5-6 and TRBJ2-1, is DAGVTQSPTHLIKTRGQQVTLRCSPKSGHDTVSWYQQALGQGPQFIFQYYEEEERQRGNFPDRFSGHQFPNYSSELNVNALLLGDSALYLCASSKEPGGPWNEQFFGPGTRLTVL.

This clonotype was recorded a few times. V usage is TRBV5-5 and J usage is TRBJ2-5, with 9 bases identical to TRBD1. Germline CDR1 SGHKS, CDR2 YYEKEE (reference sequence). CDR3 size: 15 residues. V trimming: 4 bases; J trimming: 4 bases; junction bases outside the gene matches: 8. In DNA form, the CDR3 reads TGTGCCAGCAGCCCCTCGGGACAGGGTAGAGAGACCCAGTACTTC. Protein product: CASSPSGQGRETQYF.

The rearrangement uses TRBV20-1 and TRBJ2-1; 12 bases are shared with TRBD2. CDR3 length: 16 residues. Trimming cost V 5 bases and J 11 bases; bases outside gene matches: 16. Per germline, CDR1 DFQATT and CDR2 SNEGSKA (reference sequence). CDR3 sequence reads: CSAVRTSGKYVNKQFF. In nucleotides, the CDR3 is TGCAGTGCTGTCCGGACTAGCGGGAAATACGTGAATAAGCAGTTCTTC.

Note on this clonotype: Relative to the germline gene, one junction end is altered; a read error may explain this. This chain connects TRBV12-3 or TRBV12-4 to TRBJ1-1; TRBD1 is a possible D gene (5 bases). The CDR3 contains 18 residues. The DNA for the CDR3 is TGTGCCATCAGTTTAAAGTTGGGGCGGAGTTTTAGGAACACTGAAGCTTTCTTT. Protein sequence: CAISLKLGRSFRNTEAFF.

This clonotype was seen at least ten times. V and J are TRBV5-1 and TRBJ2-1, with 8 bases that match TRBD1. This CDR3 has 17 residues. With V trimmed by 0 bases and J by 1 base, 6 bases remained unmatched. Germline CDR1 is SGHRS and CDR2 is YFSETQ. The DNA of the CDR3 is TGCGCCAGCAGCTTGGGACAGGGGATTAAGTCCTACAATGAGCAGTTCTTC. As protein: CASSLGQGIKSYNEQFF. The variable domain in full, with the rest retrieved from reference TRBV5-1 and TRBJ2-1, is KAGVTQTPRYLIKTRGQQVTLSCSPISGHRSVSWYQQTPGQGLQFLFEYFSETQRNKGNFPGRFSGRQFSNSRSEMNVSTLELGDSALYLCASSLGQGIKSYNEQFFGPGTRLTVL.

The chain carries TRBV5-1 and TRBJ2-1; TRBD1 might be the D (8 bases). CDR1 SGHRS and CDR2 YFSETQ come from the germline V gene. The CDR3 is 17 amino acids. V was shortened by 3 bases and J by 6 bases, with 22 bases between the two germline ends. The CDR3 spells CASSSLQGEGRGNEQFF. Here the CDR3 DNA reads TGCGCCAGCAGCTCCCTACAGGGGGAGGGACGGGGCAATGAGCAGTTCTTC.

V is TRBV6-1 and J is TRBJ1-1; maybe TRBD1 (5 bases). CDR1 is MNHNS, CDR2 SASEGT, per germline. This CDR3 has 14 residues. The V and J ends lost 2 bases and 8 bases respectively, with 15 bases between them. This CDR3 is CASSESIRGKEAFF. CDR3 bases: TGTGCCAGCAGTGAATCAATTAGGGGTAAGGAAGCTTTCTTT.

With regard to this clonotype: The limits of the CDR3 on the DNA are not certain, so only TCRdb's listed CDR3 is given. This sequence joins TRBV7-9 and TRBJ2-2; the D call TRBD2 from the table was never checked on the DNA. The CDR3 numbers 15 amino acids, ends counted. From germline, CDR1 is SEHNR and CDR2 FQNEAQ (reference sequence). CDR3 in amino acids: CASRASPNTGELFFF.